This T cell receptor (beta chain) was sequenced for a study of T cells after yellow fever vaccination. Points from the study as a whole: Researchers cautioned that FACS-sorted repertoires could harbor abundant clonotypes contaminating from the bulk population. Weaker, the secondary response had a peak occurring faster, on day 5 versus 15.

5'RACE template switching produced TCR cDNA carrying a universal primer site and UMIs. TCRdb ran MiXCR on the 5' RACE reads and lists one entry per CDR3 protein. The profile shows approximately 610,000 distinct CDR3 sequences, around a sixth of them singletons. In regard to this clonotype: Its target is unknown.

The trim removed 1 base at V and 8 bases at J, leaving 5 bases unmatched. CDR1 is MGHRA and CDR2 is YSYEKL in the germline V gene. The CDR3 is 15 amino acids. The sequenced sample was PBMCs, obtained 5 to 6 days after the first yellow fever vaccination. The chain employs TRBV4-1 and TRBJ1-4; 9 bases match TRBD1. This receptor was obtained from a man aged 18-30 years who received the YFV17D yellow fever vaccine. CDR3 DNA sequence: TGCGCCAGCAGCCAAGCCGGGACAGGGTACGAAAAACTGTTTTTT. Its protein product is CASSQAGTGYEKLFF.